The 32 T cell receptor beta chains in this list originate from one sample, sequenced in a study of shared clonotypes between healthy human individuals. The table came from immunoSEQ multiplex PCR; TCRdb's copy has only in-frame clones and leaves some out. The sample records about 1.5 million clones, around 98% being singletons. Sequenced material: naive CD4+ T cells sorted from blood. This sample's subset: CD45RA+ positively selected. These receptors originate from a man under 40 in good health.

This rearrangement joins TRBV5-1 to TRBJ2-1; 14 bases fit TRBD2. Trimming removed 5 bases from V and 6 bases from J; junction bases left unmatched: 7. CDR1 is SGHRS and CDR2 is YFSETQ in the germline V gene. The CDR3 is 16 residues long. Here the CDR3 DNA reads TGCGCCAGCAGGGGGACTAGCGGGAGCATTCCCAATGAGCAGTTCTTC. Amino acid sequence: CASRGTSGSIPNEQFF.

The chain carries TRBV6-1 and TRBJ1-4, with 9 bases that match TRBD1. The V gene end was trimmed by 7 bases and the J gene end by 6 bases; junction bases not matched to a gene: 6. This CDR3 has 14 amino acids. Germline CDR1 reads MNHNS; CDR2 reads SASEGT. DNA of the CDR3: TGTGCCAGCACAGGGACAGGGTCCTATGAAAAACTGTTTTTT. Translation: CASTGTGSYEKLFF.

The chain combines TRBV9 with TRBJ2-5; weak D call: TRBD2 (5 bases). V was clipped by 6 bases and J by 5 bases, with 11 bases between them. The CDR3 length is 12 residues. CDR1 is SGDLS, CDR2 YYNGEE, per germline. The CDR3 bases are TGTGCCAGCACCCGGCCGGGGGAGACCCAGTACTTC. Protein: CASTRPGETQYF.

The chain joins TRBV19 to TRBJ2-1; 10 bases agree with TRBD2. The length of the CDR3 is 15 residues. V dropped 6 bases and J dropped 7; count of bases not matched to a gene: 9. CDR1 LNHDA and CDR2 SQIVND come from the germline V gene (reference sequence). The DNA for the CDR3 is TGTGCCAGTAGCGAGCGGGAGGGCCTTCGGAATGAGCAGTTCTTC. It encodes CASSEREGLRNEQFF.

The V call is TRBV4-1, the J call TRBJ1-5; 7 positions match TRBD1. V was clipped by 3 bases and J by 6 bases; unmatched bases: 14. The germline V gene encodes CDR1 MGHRA and CDR2 YSYEKL. The CDR3 sequence is 17 residues long. The CDR3 reads CASSHSPRGQGPQPQHF. CDR3 sequence (DNA): TGCGCCAGCAGCCACAGTCCAAGGGGGCAGGGGCCTCAGCCCCAGCATTTT.

The chain has TRBV5-4 and TRBJ2-1, with D perhaps matching TRBD1 (5 bases). Trimming removed 1 base at V and 10 bases at J, with 9 bases between. CDR3 length: 12 amino acids. Germline CDR1 SGHNT, CDR2 YYREEE (reference sequence). The CDR3 DNA is TGTGCCAGCAGCTTGTCGACAGTCGAGCAGTTCTTC. It yields the protein CASSLSTVEQFF.

The chain combines TRBV29-1 with TRBJ1-5; D gene ambiguous. This CDR3 has 12 amino acids. Per the germline V gene, CDR1 is SQVTM and CDR2 is ANQGSEA. The V end lost 7 bases, the J end lost 1 base, and 8 bases lay between the germline ends. The CDR3 reads CSAGWSNQPQHF. In nucleotides, the CDR3 is TGCAGCGCGGGTTGGAGCAATCAGCCCCAGCATTTT.

The chain joins TRBV27 to TRBJ2-7; 12 bases agree with TRBD2. V shed 7 bases and J 6 bases; nucleotides not matched to a gene: 13. CDR1 is MNHEY, CDR2 SMNVEV, per germline (reference sequence). CDR3 length: 16 amino acids. The DNA of the CDR3 is TGTGCCAGCACCAGGACCTCCCGGACTAGCGGGGTCGAGCAGTACTTC. Protein sequence: CASTRTSRTSGVEQYF.

The rearrangement joins TRBV5-6 to TRBJ1-2; D gene unclear. The CDR3 has 14 amino acids. Trimming removed 3 bases from V and 6 bases from J, with 15 bases in between. The germline V gene encodes CDR1 SGHDT and CDR2 YYEEEE. The CDR3 reads CASSSDWADDGYTF. The CDR3 DNA reads as TGTGCCAGCAGCTCGGACTGGGCCGACGATGGCTACACCTTC.

This rearrangement joins TRBV28 to TRBJ2-1; D is perhaps TRBD1 (5 bases). Germline CDR1 and CDR2: MDHEN and SYDVKM. Trimming pared 10 bases from V and 4 bases from J, leaving 14 bases between. The CDR3 length is 13 residues. The CDR3 loop reads CATETVPYNEQFF. The DNA for the CDR3 is TGTGCCACCGAGACAGTCCCTTACAATGAGCAGTTCTTC. Based on the CDR3 plus reference TRBV28 and TRBJ2-1, the full variable domain is DVKVTQSSRYLVKRTGEKVFLECVQDMDHENMFWYRQDPGLGLRLIYFSYDVKMKEKGDIPEGYSVSREKKERFSLILESASTNQTSMYLCATETVPYNEQFFGPGTRLTVL.

The chain carries TRBV19 and TRBJ2-7; tentatively, D is TRBD1 (6 bases). The CDR3 totals 14 residues. Between the trimmed V and J ends, which lost 3 bases and 5 bases, there was a span of 14 bases. In germline, CDR1 is LNHDA, CDR2 SQIVND (reference sequence). The chain's CDR3 is CASSMVAQGNEQYF. CDR3 coding DNA: TGTGCCAGTAGTATGGTCGCGCAGGGGAACGAGCAGTACTTC.

This chain connects TRBV5-1 to TRBJ2-7; the match to TRBD1 covers 7 bases. J lost 4 bases, V lost 4 bases, and 5 bases had no gene match. The CDR3 extends over 13 amino acids. CDR1 and CDR2 (germline): SGHRS, YFSETQ. The CDR3: CASSLQGVYEQYF. The CDR3, as DNA: TGCGCCAGCAGCCTTCAGGGGGTGTACGAGCAGTACTTC.

This chain links TRBV4-2 with TRBJ2-1, with no clear D. With 4 bases removed from V and 8 bases from J, the gap between germline ends came to 12 bases. Germline V gene sequence: CDR1 LGHNA, CDR2 YNFKEQ. CDR3 length equals 13 residues. The CDR3 region has the DNA TGTGCCAGCAGCCCCCCTGGGTGGGATGAGCAGTTCTTC. Its protein is CASSPPGWDEQFF.

The J gene is TRBJ1-2, the V gene TRBV7-2, with D hard to call. From germline, CDR1 is SGHTA and CDR2 FQGNSA. The CDR3 has 14 amino acids. Trimming stripped 5 bases from V and 6 bases from J, with 16 bases between. The CDR3 bases are TGTGCCAGCAGCCCCCTGGGAGGTGACGATGGCTACACCTTC. Amino acid sequence: CASSPLGGDDGYTF.

This sequence joins TRBV7-9 and TRBJ2-1; 13 nucleotides agree with TRBD2. With 1 base clipped from V and 5 bases from J, the junction kept 11 bases outside the gene matches. The CDR3 totals 19 residues. Germline CDR1 reads SEHNR; CDR2 reads FQNEAQ (reference sequence). CDR3 coding DNA: TGTGCCAGCAGCTTAGTGGTAGGGACTAGCGGGATAAGGCACAATGAGCAGTTCTTC. This encodes CASSLVVGTSGIRHNEQFF. The full variable domain, rest sourced from reference TRBV7-9 and TRBJ2-1, is DTGVSQNPRHKITKRGQNVTFRCDPISEHNRLYWYRQTLGQGPEFLTYFQNEAQLEKSRLLSDRFSAERPKGSFSTLEIQRTEQGDSAMYLCASSLVVGTSGIRHNEQFFGPGTRLTVL.

The rearrangement uses TRBV28 and TRBJ1-1; D unclear. The germline V gene encodes CDR1 MDHEN and CDR2 SYDVKM. This CDR3 is 12 amino acids long. The ends were cut back, 6 bases at V and 12 bases at J, with 17 bases in the middle. The CDR3 coding sequence is TGTGCCAGCAGCCGAACTCGAGAGTCGACTTTCTTT. Amino acid sequence: CASSRTRESTFF. The entire variable domain, with the rest obtained from reference TRBV28 and TRBJ1-1, is as follows: DVKVTQSSRYLVKRTGEKVFLECVQDMDHENMFWYRQDPGLGLRLIYFSYDVKMKEKGDIPEGYSVSREKKERFSLILESASTNQTSMYLCASSRTRESTFFGQGTRLTVV.

CDR3 sequence reads: CASSAAAETQYF. CDR3 sequence (DNA): TGTGCCAGCAGTGCCGCTGCAGAGACCCAGTACTTC. V is TRBV2 and J is TRBJ2-5, with D hard to call. V was clipped by 4 bases and J by 4 bases, with 7 bases between them. The CDR3 spans 12 residues. Germline loops: CDR1 SNHLY, CDR2 FYNNEI.

About this clone itself: This same CDR3 is encoded by further DNA sequences in the sample. The rearrangement joins TRBV25-1 to TRBJ2-5; D may be TRBD1 or TRBD2 (5 bases each). V was pared by 7 bases and J by 2 bases, with 11 bases between. Germline V CDR1 and CDR2: MGHDK, SYGVNS. The CDR3 length is 13 residues. The CDR3 DNA reads TGTGCCAGCACCCGGGGACGGCAAGAGACCCAGTACTTC. This codes for CASTRGRQETQYF.

The chain carries TRBV30 and TRBJ1-1; possible D gene TRBD1, 5 bases. Trimming took off 0 bases at V and 1 base at J, with 9 bases between the two ends. Per the germline V gene, CDR1 is GTSNPN and CDR2 is SVGIG (reference sequence). This CDR3 has 14 amino acids. The CDR3 reads CAWSVGTPNTEAFF. The CDR3 DNA reads TGTGCCTGGAGTGTCGGGACCCCGAACACTGAAGCTTTCTTT.

This sequence joins TRBV7-9 and TRBJ1-5; the D is unclear. Germline V gene data show CDR1 as SEHNR and CDR2 as FQNEAQ (reference sequence). The CDR3 consists of 12 residues. The V end was cut by 6 bases, the J end by 4 bases, with 7 bases between. CDR3 amino acids: CASSDGNQPQHF. The CDR3 nucleotides read TGTGCCAGCAGTGACGGTAATCAGCCCCAGCATTTT.

About this clone itself: Other nucleotide sequences in the sample specify the same CDR3. The chain joins TRBV19 to TRBJ1-2; D might be TRBD1 (5 bases). This CDR3 is built from 13 residues. Germline V gene sequence: CDR1 LNHDA, CDR2 SQIVND (reference sequence). V lost 2 bases, J lost 8 bases, and 12 bases lay in between. The CDR3 region has the DNA TGTGCCAGTAGTATACAGGGAAATTACGGCTACACCTTC. This codes for CASSIQGNYGYTF.

CDR3: CASIEEGNNEQFF. The CDR3 DNA sequence: TGTGCCAGCATCGAGGAAGGGAACAATGAGCAGTTCTTC. The V and J genes are TRBV28 and TRBJ2-1, with no clear D. The germline V gene has CDR1 MDHEN and CDR2 SYDVKM. V shed 7 bases and J shed 5 bases, with 12 bases lying between them. This CDR3 has 13 amino acids.

The V gene is TRBV30, the J gene TRBJ2-7, with 7 bases aligning to TRBD1. The CDR3 is made up of 14 amino acids. Germline-derived CDR1 and CDR2 are GTSNPN and SVGIG (reference sequence). J was trimmed by 5 bases and V by 0 bases; bases with no gene match: 7. CDR3 DNA sequence: TGTGCCTGGAGTGTAGGCAACAGGGGAAACGAGCAGTACTTC. Protein product: CAWSVGNRGNEQYF.

V gene TRBV7-2 combines with J gene TRBJ2-7; D possibly corresponds to TRBD1 (5 bases). Trimming left V 0 bases short and J 7 bases short, with 13 bases between. Germline CDR1 is SGHTA and CDR2 is FQGNSA. CDR3 length: 14 residues. Written as DNA, the CDR3 is TGTGCCAGCAGCTTAGCTAGACAGAATAATGAGCAGTACTTC. Its translation: CASSLARQNNEQYF.

The CDR3 region is CSVARLAGVSDTQYF. The CDR3 DNA reads as TGCAGCGTTGCTCGACTAGCGGGAGTAAGTGATACGCAGTATTTT. J is TRBJ2-3 and V is TRBV29-1, with TRBD2 identical over 12 bases. V dropped 4 bases and J dropped 6; count of bases not matched to a gene: 8. Looked up from germline, CDR1 is SQVTM and CDR2 is ANQGSEA. The CDR3 length is 15 residues.

This chain joins TRBV27 and TRBJ2-1, with 8 bases fitting TRBD1. From germline, CDR1 is MNHEY and CDR2 SMNVEV (reference sequence). The junction had 6 bases not matched to a gene; V was cut back by 5 bases and J by 12 bases. The CDR3 runs 12 residues. CDR3 loop: CASSPRTGRQFF. For the CDR3, the DNA is TGTGCCAGCAGTCCTCGGACAGGGCGGCAGTTCTTC.

This sequence joins TRBV15 and TRBJ2-1, with 9 bases lining up with TRBD2. Per the germline V gene, CDR1 is LNHNV and CDR2 is YYDKDF (reference sequence). V gave up 2 bases and J gave up 4 bases; unmatched junction bases: 6. This CDR3 contains 16 residues. CDR3 sequence reads: CATSRSTSGRYNEQFF. For the CDR3, the DNA is TGTGCCACCAGCAGATCTACTAGCGGGCGTTACAATGAGCAGTTCTTC.

The V call is TRBV7-9, the J call TRBJ1-5; no clear D gene. Trimming shortened V by 5 bases and J by 0 bases, and 8 bases separated the two germline ends. The germline CDR1 and CDR2 sequences are SEHNR and FQNEAQ (reference sequence). The CDR3 contains 14 residues. Here the CDR3 reads CASSRSNSNQPQHF. DNA for the CDR3: TGTGCCAGCAGCCGAAGTAATAGCAATCAGCCCCAGCATTTT.

This chain joins TRBV7-9 and TRBJ2-5; 10 bases line up with TRBD1. The CDR3 runs 15 residues. J was trimmed by 5 bases and V by 5 bases; bases with no gene match: 8. Per the germline V gene, CDR1 is SEHNR and CDR2 is FQNEAQ (reference sequence). Here the CDR3 reads CASSKPGQGKETQYF. For the CDR3, the DNA is TGTGCCAGCAGCAAACCGGGACAGGGGAAGGAGACCCAGTACTTC.

The rearrangement joins TRBV5-8 to TRBJ2-7; D perhaps matches TRBD2 (6 bases). CDR1 SGHTS and CDR2 YDEGEE come from the germline V gene. Trimming cost V 4 bases and J 2 bases, with 19 bases left between them. This CDR3 has 16 amino acids. CDR3 sequence: CASSRGLTLNPYEQYF. The CDR3 nucleotides read TGTGCCAGCAGCCGGGGACTCACCCTTAATCCCTACGAGCAGTACTTC.

The gene calls are TRBV5-8 and TRBJ2-1; TRBD2 matches at 11 bases. This CDR3 has 17 amino acids. The J segment lost 10 bases and the V segment lost 6 bases, leaving 18 bases of the junction unmatched. In germline, CDR1 is SGHTS, CDR2 YDEGEE. CDR3 sequence (DNA): TGTGCCAGCACCCTTACGCGGCTAGCGGGAGGTGTTGGGGAGCAGTTCTTC. Translation: CASTLTRLAGGVGEQFF.

CDR3 sequence reads: CASSPQVALAYEQYF. The CDR3 bases are TGTGCCAGCTCACCACAAGTTGCCCTGGCCTACGAGCAGTACTTC. The rearrangement joins TRBV18 to TRBJ2-7; D call uncertain. Trimming left V 1 base short and J 2 bases short, with 12 bases between. The CDR3 is made up of 15 amino acids. Per the germline V gene, CDR1 is KGHSH and CDR2 is LQKENI.